This TCR beta chain was recorded in a study of blood T cells in healthy people across ages. Alongside a J-beta primer mix, a sample-barcoded 5' primer served in a second PCR lasting roughly 6 to 11 cycles. Carrying 12 random nucleotides, a template-switch adaptor labeled each individual cDNA molecule. MiXCR was run by TCRdb on the 5' RACE reads, yielding one entry per CDR3 protein. Found here are 700,000 or so distinct CDR3 sequences, approximately 40% of them singletons; the top ten hold approximately 31%. There were healthy Caucasian individuals from Russia, aged about 6 to 95, serving as donors. Regarding the study as a whole: When set beside aged donors, long-lived donors presented more naive CD4+ cells and higher diversity. As age increased, TCR beta diversity per million T cells fell in a roughly linear fashion.

On this clonotype itself: Its antigen remains unidentified.

Germline loops: CDR1 DFQATT, CDR2 SNEGSKA (reference sequence). This CDR3 is 14 amino acids long. V lost 0 bases and J 7 bases, leaving 12 bases between the germline ends. The chain employs TRBV20-1 and TRBJ1-4, with D perhaps TRBD1 (5 bases). The specimen was blood. The sequence was obtained from a man older than 75 in good health. DNA for the CDR3: TGCAGTGCTAGAGATACGAGGGGAGGTGAAAAACTGTTTTTT. This codes for CSARDTRGGEKLFF.